The 30 T cell receptor beta chains below all came from one sample that was sequenced in a study of radiotherapy plus CTLA-4 blockade in lung cancer. The data were produced by immunoSEQ multiplex PCR, yet TCRdb's version contains in-frame clones alone and is incomplete. The sample gives approximately 80,000 clones, roughly 79% of which show up once; 22% is in the top ten. The sequenced sample was peripheral blood, obtained from a patient treated with radiotherapy plus ipilimumab. These TCRs come from a human donor with non-small cell lung cancer whose response to radiotherapy plus ipilimumab could not be evaluated. Some clones in this sample may be carry-over from other donors' samples.

This chain joins TRBV7-6 and TRBJ1-1; 9 nucleotides line up with TRBD1. The CDR3 sequence is 17 residues long. V lost 1 base and J lost 3; bases outside the gene matches: 9. The germline gives CDR1 SGHVS, CDR2 FNYEAQ. The CDR3: CASSLVWDREGHTEAFF. The CDR3 DNA reads TGTGCCAGCAGCTTAGTTTGGGACAGGGAGGGGCACACTGAAGCTTTCTTT.

The chain recombines TRBV27 with TRBJ2-3; maybe TRBD2 (6 bases). Germline V gene data show CDR1 as MNHEY and CDR2 as SMNVEV (reference sequence). The CDR3 extends over 13 amino acids. The CDR3 DNA follows: TGTGCTAAAGGACGGAGGAGGGCAGATACGCAGTATTTT. Protein sequence: CAKGRRRADTQYF.

About this clone itself: Sequence at one end of the junction differs from germline and may be a read error. CDR3 region: CASSVATGLIDTQYF. The CDR3 DNA sequence: TGTGCCAGCAGTGTAGCGACAGGGTTGATTGATACGCAGTATTTT. The rearrangement links TRBV9 to TRBJ2-3; 7 positions agree with TRBD1. Germline V gene sequence: CDR1 SGDLS, CDR2 YYNGEE. The CDR3 extends over 15 amino acids.

This clone was seen a handful of times. The rearrangement joins TRBV4-2 to TRBJ1-5; D call uncertain. Trimming shortened V by 3 bases and J by 9 bases, and 18 bases separated the two germline ends. This CDR3 has 15 amino acids. Per germline, CDR1 LGHNA and CDR2 YNFKEQ. The CDR3 DNA sequence: TGTGCCAGCAGCCAGTTCCTGACCGGACTAGGGCCCCAGCATTTT. It yields the protein CASSQFLTGLGPQHF.

The chain carries TRBV2 and TRBJ2-1; TRBD2 matches 12 bases. After removal of 6 bases from V and 6 bases from J, the junction contained 6 bases not matched to a gene. Germline V gene data show CDR1 as SNHLY and CDR2 as FYNNEI. This CDR3 is built from 15 residues. The CDR3 spells CASRDPSGGANEQFF. The CDR3 DNA is TGTGCCAGCAGGGACCCTAGCGGGGGGGCCAATGAGCAGTTCTTC.

V usage is TRBV4-2 and J usage is TRBJ2-7; 7 bases map to TRBD2. This CDR3 is built from 13 residues. Germline assignment: CDR1 LGHNA and CDR2 YNFKEQ. Germline trimming cut 2 bases from V and 5 bases from J; bases unmatched to any gene: 3. The CDR3 DNA is TGTGCCAGCAGCCAACGGGCGGGGGACGAGCAGTACTTC. Residues: CASSQRAGDEQYF.

The J gene is TRBJ1-2, the V gene TRBV10-3, with 7 bases that match TRBD1. The CDR3 contains 13 residues. Germline CDR1 reads ENHRY; CDR2 reads SYGVKD. Trimming took 6 bases from V and 2 from J; bases not matched to a gene: 3. CDR3 coding DNA: TGTGCCATCAGGAGGACAGGCAACTATGGCTACACCTTC. Translated, it gives CAIRRTGNYGYTF.

The V gene is TRBV7-2, the J gene TRBJ2-5; D is unresolved. The CDR3 covers 14 residues. Germline CDR1 SGHTA, CDR2 FQGNSA. Trimming pared 5 bases from V and 1 base from J, leaving 11 bases between. CDR3 nucleotide sequence: TGTGCCAGCAGCCGATCACTGCTCCAAGAGACCCAGTACTTC. As protein: CASSRSLLQETQYF. Based on the CDR3 plus reference TRBV7-2 and TRBJ2-5, the full variable domain is GAGVSQSPSNKVTEKGKDVELRCDPISGHTALYWYRQSLGQGLEFLIYFQGNSAPDKSGLPSDRFSAERTGGSVSTLTIQRTQQEDSAVYLCASSRSLLQETQYFGPGTRLLVL.

The chain uses TRBV28 and TRBJ2-5; 8 bases fit TRBD2. This CDR3 contains 15 residues. Germline V gene lookup returns CDR1 MDHEN and CDR2 SYDVKM. With 3 bases clipped from V and 5 bases from J, the junction kept 8 bases outside the gene matches. The CDR3 is CASSFSGGAWETQYF. CDR3 nucleotides: TGTGCCAGCAGTTTTTCGGGAGGGGCGTGGGAGACCCAGTACTTC.

The rearrangement uses TRBV11-2 and TRBJ2-1; tentatively, D is TRBD2 (6 bases). V was cut by 7 bases and J by 6 bases, with 19 bases left in between. This CDR3 has 15 amino acids. Per germline, CDR1 SGHAT and CDR2 FQNNGV. The CDR3 loop is CASTQLGAGTNEQFF. The DNA for the CDR3 is TGTGCCAGCACCCAACTAGGGGCGGGGACCAATGAGCAGTTCTTC.

The chain is built from TRBV19 and TRBJ1-6; TRBD1 matches 10 bases. The CDR3 contains 14 residues. J gave up 10 bases and V 4 bases, and 4 bases lay outside the gene matches. Per germline, CDR1 LNHDA and CDR2 SQIVND (reference sequence). DNA of the CDR3: TGTGCCAGTAGTACAGGACAGGGGGGATCACCCCTCCACTTT. This sequence encodes CASSTGQGGSPLHF.

There are a few counts of this clone. The rearrangement uses TRBV5-4 and TRBJ2-3; D uncertain. CDR1 and CDR2 from the germline V gene are SGHNT and YYREEE (reference sequence). The germline V and J ends were trimmed by 4 bases and 2 bases, with 8 bases remaining between them. This CDR3 comprises 13 residues. The CDR3 nucleotides are TGTGCCAGCAGCCCCAAATCCACAGATACGCAGTATTTT. It translates to CASSPKSTDTQYF.

The chain links TRBV7-2 to TRBJ2-3, with 10 bases identical to TRBD2. The CDR3 contains 17 residues. V was clipped by 4 bases and J by 2 bases; unmatched bases: 9. Per the germline V gene, CDR1 is SGHTA and CDR2 is FQGNSA. The CDR3 spells CASSSYSGLAITDTQYF. CDR3 DNA: TGTGCCAGCAGCTCCTACTCGGGACTAGCGATCACAGATACGCAGTATTTT.

The chain links TRBV18 to TRBJ1-3; D remains unclear. The germline CDR1 and CDR2 sequences are KGHSH and LQKENI. The CDR3 sequence is 15 residues long. V lost 4 bases, J lost 8 bases, and 18 bases lay in between. CDR3 in DNA: TGTGCCAGCTCACTCAGCCCTTACTATCCAGACACCATATATTTT. As protein: CASSLSPYYPDTIYF.

This clone was picked up one time. J is TRBJ1-2 and V is TRBV7-6, with 7 bases identical to TRBD1. With 5 bases clipped from V and 5 bases from J, the junction kept 20 bases outside the gene matches. CDR3 size: 18 residues. Germline loops: CDR1 SGHVS, CDR2 FNYEAQ. The CDR3 region is CASSPLPGTAFRSYGYTF. The CDR3 bases are TGTGCCAGCAGCCCCCTACCCGGGACAGCATTCCGCTCTTATGGCTACACCTTC.

This chain joins TRBV6-5 and TRBJ2-7, with TRBD1 matching over 7 bases. The CDR3 is made up of 14 amino acids. In germline, CDR1 is MNHEY, CDR2 SVGAGI. The junction had 3 bases not matched to a gene; V was cut back by 2 bases and J by 2 bases. The CDR3 sequence is CASSYGQGAYEQYF. The CDR3 region has the DNA TGTGCCAGCAGTTACGGGCAGGGGGCCTACGAGCAGTACTTC.

The gene calls are TRBV5-1 and TRBJ1-2; D may be TRBD1 (6 bases). This CDR3 region has 13 residues. V was clipped by 7 bases and J by 7 bases, with 17 bases between them. CDR1 is SGHRS and CDR2 is YFSETQ in the germline V gene. For the CDR3, the DNA is TGCGCCAGCTTAGGGGGGGCCGGCGGTGGCTACACCTTC. This encodes CASLGGAGGGYTF.

V is TRBV5-6 and J is TRBJ2-5; no reliable D call. There are 13 residues in the CDR3. Germline V lookup: CDR1 SGHDT, CDR2 YYEEEE. With 0 bases removed from V and 2 bases from J, the gap between germline ends came to 5 bases. The CDR3 DNA reads as TGTGCCAGCAGCTTGGGTAGACAAGAGACCCAGTACTTC. Translation gives CASSLGRQETQYF.

The chain combines TRBV6-5 with TRBJ2-7; D is unclear. This CDR3 region has 13 residues. Looked up from germline, CDR1 is MNHEY and CDR2 is SVGAGI. Trimming left V 8 bases short and J 0 bases short, with 11 bases between. CDR3 protein: CASGQSSSYEQYF. The CDR3 DNA reads as TGTGCCAGCGGGCAGTCGAGCTCCTACGAGCAGTACTTC.

The CDR3 DNA reads as TGTGCCAGCAGCCGACCCAGGGCAGAGGATGGCTACACCTTC. This gives the protein CASSRPRAEDGYTF. This rearrangement joins TRBV7-2 to TRBJ1-2; tentatively, D is TRBD1 (5 bases). This CDR3 is built from 14 residues. Looked up from germline, CDR1 is SGHTA and CDR2 is FQGNSA. V lost 5 bases and J 6 bases, leaving 16 bases between the germline ends.

This clone has just a few counts. The rearrangement links TRBV6-1 to TRBJ2-7; D might be TRBD1 (5 bases). Trimming took off 0 bases at V and 3 bases at J, with 12 bases between the two ends. Germline CDR1 reads MNHNS; CDR2 reads SASEGT. The CDR3 consists of 15 residues. In nucleotides, the CDR3 is TGTGCCAGCAGTGAAGCCTGGGAAAGGGGCTACGAGCAGTACTTC. Protein: CASSEAWERGYEQYF.

The chain carries TRBV28 and TRBJ1-5, with D uncertain. The CDR3 loop spans 12 amino acids. The V gene lost 2 bases and the J gene lost 3 bases, with 2 bases spanning the gap. Germline V gene lookup returns CDR1 MDHEN and CDR2 SYDVKM. This CDR3 is CASSLLNQPQHF. Written as DNA, the CDR3 is TGTGCCAGCAGTTTACTCAATCAGCCCCAGCATTTT.

This clone was picked up a small number of times. This rearrangement joins TRBV4-1 to TRBJ1-1, with 9 bases aligning to TRBD1. J gave up 2 bases and V 4 bases, and 2 bases lay outside the gene matches. The CDR3 is 14 residues long. Germline V gene data show CDR1 as MGHRA and CDR2 as YSYEKL. The CDR3 sequence is CASSRGQGNTEAFF. Written as DNA, the CDR3 is TGCGCCAGCAGCCGGGGACAGGGCAACACTGAAGCTTTCTTT.

The gene calls are TRBV11-3 and TRBJ2-7; D remains unclear. The germline V gene has CDR1 SGHNT and CDR2 YENEEA. V was trimmed by 1 base and J by 0 bases, leaving 10 bases between them. The CDR3 is made up of 15 amino acids. Written as DNA, the CDR3 is TGTGCCAGCAGCTTAGGACAAAGCCTCTCCTACGAGCAGTACTTC. Translation: CASSLGQSLSYEQYF.

The J gene is TRBJ2-3, the V gene TRBV5-4; D may be TRBD1 (5 bases). Germline loops: CDR1 SGHNT, CDR2 YYREEE (reference sequence). V lost 0 bases to trimming and J lost 0 bases, with 11 bases between them. The CDR3 has 16 residues. Here the CDR3 DNA reads TGTGCCAGCAGCTTGGCAGGGTCTGGTAGCACAGATACGCAGTATTTT. Translating it yields CASSLAGSGSTDTQYF.

The chain couples TRBV5-1 to TRBJ2-7, with 10 bases matching TRBD2. This CDR3 has 13 amino acids. In germline, CDR1 is SGHRS, CDR2 YFSETQ. The V gene end was trimmed by 4 bases and the J gene end by 4 bases; junction bases not matched to a gene: 2. CDR3 residues: CASSTSGVYEQYF. The CDR3 DNA follows: TGCGCCAGCAGCACTAGCGGGGTGTACGAGCAGTACTTC.

This chain uses TRBV7-2 with TRBJ2-7; 9 positions agree with TRBD2. V gave up 0 bases and J gave up 3 bases; unmatched junction bases: 3. The V gene's germline CDR1 is SGHTA and CDR2 FQGNSA. This CDR3 spans 15 amino acids. The CDR3 protein is CASSLALAGRYEQYF. DNA for the CDR3: TGTGCCAGCAGCTTAGCGCTAGCGGGGCGCTACGAGCAGTACTTC.

As concerns this clone: This sample also contains other DNA sequences that code for the same CDR3. This chain links TRBV28 with TRBJ2-2; 7 bases align to TRBD1. CDR3 length equals 16 residues. The germline V gene encodes CDR1 MDHEN and CDR2 SYDVKM. With 10 bases clipped from V and 6 bases from J, the junction kept 17 bases outside the gene matches. CDR3: CATNRLPGQGAGELFF. The CDR3 nucleotides are TGTGCCACCAACCGACTTCCGGGGCAGGGGGCCGGGGAGCTGTTTTTT.

V usage is TRBV29-1 and J usage is TRBJ2-1; 11 bases map to TRBD1. This CDR3 spans 12 amino acids. Germline-derived CDR1 and CDR2 are SQVTM and ANQGSEA. V was pared by 2 bases and J by 16 bases, with 7 bases of the junction left unmatched. CDR3 sequence (DNA): TGCAGCGTTGAAAGGGACAGGGGGAGCGCTTTCTTC. Amino acid sequence: CSVERDRGSAFF.

The chain has TRBV7-8 and TRBJ1-1; D not resolved. Trimming removed 1 base at V and 8 bases at J, with 14 bases between. CDR3 size: 14 residues. Per the germline V gene, CDR1 is SGHVS and CDR2 is FQNEAQ. The CDR3 region has the DNA TGTGCCAGCAGCTTAGGGGTTAACTCGGAGGAAGCTTTCTTT. Amino acids: CASSLGVNSEEAFF.